Shown below are 8 T cell receptor beta chains from a single sample sequenced in a study of shared clonotypes between healthy human individuals. Sequencing was performed with immunoSEQ multiplex PCR; in TCRdb, only in-frame clones are kept and a portion is missing. Of 600,000 to 700,000 clones listed, around 78% are singletons. The sample taken for sequencing was memory CD4+ T cells sorted from blood. Subset here: CD45RA-negative fraction. All receptors come from a woman aged 25 to 39 in good health.

This rearrangement joins TRBV29-1 to TRBJ2-7; no definite D call. Germline V CDR1 and CDR2: SQVTM, ANQGSEA. The V end was cut by 8 bases, the J end by 7 bases, with 9 bases between. The CDR3 contains 9 residues. In DNA, the CDR3 is TGCAGCCTCCCCGGGGAGCAGTACTTC. Its translation is CSLPGEQYF.

This chain links TRBV7-8 with TRBJ2-1; 10 bases align to TRBD2. Germline lookup yields CDR1 SGHVS and CDR2 FQNEAQ. V lost 2 bases to trimming and J lost 5 bases; unmatched junction nucleotides: 12. The CDR3 extends over 18 amino acids. The CDR3 sequence: CASSLIPSASGRDNEQFF. CDR3 nucleotides: TGTGCCAGCAGCTTAATCCCTTCGGCGAGCGGGAGGGACAATGAGCAGTTCTTC.

The chain employs TRBV28 and TRBJ1-5; no clear D. V was cut by 3 bases and J by 0 bases, with 18 bases left in between. Looked up from germline, CDR1 is MDHEN and CDR2 is SYDVKM. The CDR3 loop spans 18 amino acids. The CDR3 spells CASSFQHRRVDSNQPQHF. The CDR3 DNA sequence: TGTGCCAGCAGTTTCCAGCACAGACGGGTGGATAGCAATCAGCCCCAGCATTTT.

This clone was counted a few times. The chain has TRBV2 and TRBJ1-5; the D gene is possibly TRBD1 (6 bases). The CDR3 is 13 residues long. CDR1 and CDR2 (germline): SNHLY, FYNNEI. V lost 6 bases, J lost 5 bases, and 11 bases lay in between. The CDR3 here is CASREDSYQPQHF. The DNA of the CDR3 is TGTGCCAGCAGGGAGGACAGTTATCAGCCCCAGCATTTT.

The chain joins TRBV5-1 to TRBJ2-1; D not resolved. There are 14 residues in the CDR3. V lost 0 bases, J lost 5 bases, and 9 bases lay in between. The germline CDR1 and CDR2 sequences are SGHRS and YFSETQ. The CDR3 coding sequence is TGCGCCAGCAGCTTGGTTCTCCCAAACAATGAGCAGTTCTTC. It translates to CASSLVLPNNEQFF. Filled out from reference TRBV5-1 and TRBJ2-1, the complete variable domain reads KAGVTQTPRYLIKTRGQQVTLSCSPISGHRSVSWYQQTPGQGLQFLFEYFSETQRNKGNFPGRFSGRQFSNSRSEMNVSTLELGDSALYLCASSLVLPNNEQFFGPGTRLTVL.

The rearrangement links TRBV28 to TRBJ2-3; 10 bases are shared with TRBD2. Losses at the gene ends were 5 bases for V and 3 bases for J; bases not matched to a gene: 8. Germline lookup yields CDR1 MDHEN and CDR2 SYDVKM. The CDR3 is 16 residues long. The CDR3 DNA follows: TGTGCCAGCAGTCGATCTAGCGGGAGTTGGACAGATACGCAGTATTTT. Translating it yields CASSRSSGSWTDTQYF.

The chain uses TRBV10-3 and TRBJ2-7; 14 bases align to TRBD2. Unmatched junction bases numbered 3, after V lost 6 bases and J lost 2 bases. Germline lookup yields CDR1 ENHRY and CDR2 SYGVKD. This CDR3 is 15 amino acids long. CDR3 coding DNA: TGTGCCATCAGCGGACTAGCGGGAGGAACCTACGAGCAGTACTTC. Its translation: CAISGLAGGTYEQYF.

This rearrangement joins TRBV11-2 to TRBJ1-1; maybe TRBD1 (6 bases). The CDR3 spans 13 residues. V shed 5 bases and J shed 6 bases, with 13 bases lying between them. The germline V gene encodes CDR1 SGHAT and CDR2 FQNNGV. This CDR3 is CASSGHREAEAFF. Here the CDR3 DNA reads TGTGCCAGCAGCGGGCACAGGGAGGCTGAAGCTTTCTTT.